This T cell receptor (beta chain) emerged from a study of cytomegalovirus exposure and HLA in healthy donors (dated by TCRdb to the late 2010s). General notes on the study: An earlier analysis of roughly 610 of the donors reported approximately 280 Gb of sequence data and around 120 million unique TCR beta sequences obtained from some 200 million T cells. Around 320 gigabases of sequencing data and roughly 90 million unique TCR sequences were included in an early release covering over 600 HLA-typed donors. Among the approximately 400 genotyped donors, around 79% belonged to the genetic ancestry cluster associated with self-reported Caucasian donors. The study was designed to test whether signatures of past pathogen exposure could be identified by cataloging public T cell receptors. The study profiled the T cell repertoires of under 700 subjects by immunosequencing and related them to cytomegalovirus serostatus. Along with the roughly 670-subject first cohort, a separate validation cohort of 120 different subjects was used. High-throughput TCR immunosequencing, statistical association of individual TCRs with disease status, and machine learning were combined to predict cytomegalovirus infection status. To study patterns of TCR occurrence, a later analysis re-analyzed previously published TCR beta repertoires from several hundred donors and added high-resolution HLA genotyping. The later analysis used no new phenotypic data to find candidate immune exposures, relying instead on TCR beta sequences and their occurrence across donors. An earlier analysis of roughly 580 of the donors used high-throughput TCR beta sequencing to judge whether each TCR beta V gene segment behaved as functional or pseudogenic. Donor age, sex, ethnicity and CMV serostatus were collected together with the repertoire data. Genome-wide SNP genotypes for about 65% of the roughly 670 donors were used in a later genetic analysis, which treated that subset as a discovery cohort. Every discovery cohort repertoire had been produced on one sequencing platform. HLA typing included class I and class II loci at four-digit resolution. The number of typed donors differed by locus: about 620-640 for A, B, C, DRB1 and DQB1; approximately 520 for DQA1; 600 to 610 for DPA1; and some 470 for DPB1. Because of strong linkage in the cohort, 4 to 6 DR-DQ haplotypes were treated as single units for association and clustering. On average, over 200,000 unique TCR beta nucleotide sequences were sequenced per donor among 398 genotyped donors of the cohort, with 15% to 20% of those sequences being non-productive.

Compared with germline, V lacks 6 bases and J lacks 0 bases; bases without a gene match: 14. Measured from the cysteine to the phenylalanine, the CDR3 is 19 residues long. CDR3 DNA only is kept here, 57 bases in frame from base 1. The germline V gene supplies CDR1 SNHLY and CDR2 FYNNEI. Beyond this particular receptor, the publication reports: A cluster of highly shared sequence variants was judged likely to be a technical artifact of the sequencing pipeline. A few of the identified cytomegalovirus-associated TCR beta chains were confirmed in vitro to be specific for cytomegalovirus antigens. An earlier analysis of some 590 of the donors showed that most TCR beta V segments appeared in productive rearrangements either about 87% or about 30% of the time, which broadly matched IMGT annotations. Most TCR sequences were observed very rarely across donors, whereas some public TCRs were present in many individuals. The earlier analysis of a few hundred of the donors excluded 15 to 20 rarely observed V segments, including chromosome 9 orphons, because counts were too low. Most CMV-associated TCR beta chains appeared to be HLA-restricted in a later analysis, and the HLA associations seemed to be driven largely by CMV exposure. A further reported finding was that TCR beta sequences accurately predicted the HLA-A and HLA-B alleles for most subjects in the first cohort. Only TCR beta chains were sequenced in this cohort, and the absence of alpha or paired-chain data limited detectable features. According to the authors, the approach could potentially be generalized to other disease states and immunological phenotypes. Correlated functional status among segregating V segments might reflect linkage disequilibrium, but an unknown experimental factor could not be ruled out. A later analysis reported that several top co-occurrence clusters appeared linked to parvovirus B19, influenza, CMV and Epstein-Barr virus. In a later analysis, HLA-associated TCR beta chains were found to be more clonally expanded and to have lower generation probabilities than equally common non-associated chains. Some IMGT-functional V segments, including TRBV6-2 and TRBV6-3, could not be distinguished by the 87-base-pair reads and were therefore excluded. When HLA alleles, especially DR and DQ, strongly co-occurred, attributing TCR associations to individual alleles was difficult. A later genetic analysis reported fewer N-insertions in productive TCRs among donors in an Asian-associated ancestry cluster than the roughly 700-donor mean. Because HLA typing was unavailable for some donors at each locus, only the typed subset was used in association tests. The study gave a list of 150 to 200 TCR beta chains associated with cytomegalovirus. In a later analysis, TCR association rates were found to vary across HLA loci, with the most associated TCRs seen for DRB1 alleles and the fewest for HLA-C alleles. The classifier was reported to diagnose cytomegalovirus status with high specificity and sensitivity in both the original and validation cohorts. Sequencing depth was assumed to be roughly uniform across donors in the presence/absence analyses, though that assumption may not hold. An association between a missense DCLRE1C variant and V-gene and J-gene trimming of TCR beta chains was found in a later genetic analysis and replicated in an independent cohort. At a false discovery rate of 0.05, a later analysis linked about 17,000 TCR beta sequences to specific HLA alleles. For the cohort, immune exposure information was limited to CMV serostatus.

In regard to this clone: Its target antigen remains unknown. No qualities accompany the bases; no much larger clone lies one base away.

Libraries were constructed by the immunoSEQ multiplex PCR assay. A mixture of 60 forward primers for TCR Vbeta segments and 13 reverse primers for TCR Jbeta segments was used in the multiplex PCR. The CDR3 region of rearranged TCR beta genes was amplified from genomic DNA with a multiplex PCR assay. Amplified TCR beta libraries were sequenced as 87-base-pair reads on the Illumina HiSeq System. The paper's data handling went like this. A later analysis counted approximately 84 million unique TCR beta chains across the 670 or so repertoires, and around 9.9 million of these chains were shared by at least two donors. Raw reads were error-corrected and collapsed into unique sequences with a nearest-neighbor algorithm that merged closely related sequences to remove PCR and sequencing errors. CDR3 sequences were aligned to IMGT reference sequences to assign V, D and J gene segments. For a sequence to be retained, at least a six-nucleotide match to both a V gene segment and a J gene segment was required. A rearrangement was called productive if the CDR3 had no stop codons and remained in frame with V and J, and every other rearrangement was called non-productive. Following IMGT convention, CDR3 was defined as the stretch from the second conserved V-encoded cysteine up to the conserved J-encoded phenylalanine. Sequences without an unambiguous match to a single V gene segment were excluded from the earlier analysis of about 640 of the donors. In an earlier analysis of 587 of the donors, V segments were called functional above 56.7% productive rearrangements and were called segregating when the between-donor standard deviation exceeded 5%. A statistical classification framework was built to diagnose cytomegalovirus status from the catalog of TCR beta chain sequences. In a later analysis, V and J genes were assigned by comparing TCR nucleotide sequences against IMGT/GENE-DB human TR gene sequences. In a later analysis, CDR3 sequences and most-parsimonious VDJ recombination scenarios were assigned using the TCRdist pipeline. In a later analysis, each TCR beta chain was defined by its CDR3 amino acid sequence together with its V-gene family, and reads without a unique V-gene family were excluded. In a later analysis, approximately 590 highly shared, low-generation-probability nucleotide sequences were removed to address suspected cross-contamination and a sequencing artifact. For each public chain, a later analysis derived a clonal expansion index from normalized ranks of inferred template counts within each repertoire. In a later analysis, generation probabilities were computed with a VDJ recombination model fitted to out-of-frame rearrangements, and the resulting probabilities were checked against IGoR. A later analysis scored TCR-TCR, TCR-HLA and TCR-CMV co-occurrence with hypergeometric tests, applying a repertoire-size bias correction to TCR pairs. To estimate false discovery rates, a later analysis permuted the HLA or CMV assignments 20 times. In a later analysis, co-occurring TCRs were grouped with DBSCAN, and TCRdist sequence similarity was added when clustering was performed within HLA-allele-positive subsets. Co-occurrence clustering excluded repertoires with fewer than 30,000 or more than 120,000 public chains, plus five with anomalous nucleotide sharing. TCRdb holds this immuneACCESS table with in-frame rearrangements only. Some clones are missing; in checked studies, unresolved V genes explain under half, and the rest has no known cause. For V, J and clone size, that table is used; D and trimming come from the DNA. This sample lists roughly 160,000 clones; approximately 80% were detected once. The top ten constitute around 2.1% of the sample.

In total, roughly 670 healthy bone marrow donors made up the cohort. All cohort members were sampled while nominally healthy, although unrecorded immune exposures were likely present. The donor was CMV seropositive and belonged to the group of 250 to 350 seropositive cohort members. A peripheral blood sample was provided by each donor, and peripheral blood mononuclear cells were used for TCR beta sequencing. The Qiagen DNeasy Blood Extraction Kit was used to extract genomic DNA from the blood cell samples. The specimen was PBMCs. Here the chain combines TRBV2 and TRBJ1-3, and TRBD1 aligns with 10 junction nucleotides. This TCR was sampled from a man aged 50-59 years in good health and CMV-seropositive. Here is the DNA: TGTGCCAGCAGCCCCCCGGGACAGGGGTTATTAGGCTCTGGAAACACCATATATTTT. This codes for CASSPPGQGLLGSGNTIYF.